This T cell receptor (beta chain) was recovered during a study of blood T cell repertoires in COVID-19. Original analysis: Reference gene primer amplification gave estimated nucleated cell counts. Here immunoSEQ multiplex PCR was the method, and the copy in TCRdb shows in-frame clones only, minus some. V and J calls and clone size follow that table, whereas D and trimming were derived from the DNA. The sample comprises around 150,000 clones, around 74% of which are singletons, and 3.5% to 4.5% rests with the top ten. Germline lookup yields CDR1 SGDLS and CDR2 YYNGEE. The CDR3 spans 17 residues. V was shortened by 5 bases and J by 9 bases, with 27 bases between the two germline ends.

The genes are TRBV9 and TRBJ2-1; D remains unclear. The sequenced material came from peripheral blood. This TCR was recovered from a woman older than 75 with acute or convalescent COVID-19. This CDR3 is CASSLNSGSPRLVEQFF. The CDR3 coding sequence is TGTGCCAGCAGTCTAAATAGTGGCAGTCCTAGGTTGGTTGAGCAGTTCTTC.